The 27 T cell receptor beta chains in this list originate from one sample, sequenced in a study of control samples from healthy donors and cancer patients. This table comes from immunoSEQ multiplex PCR, and its TCRdb copy is limited to in-frame clones, with some not included. The profile covers around 58,000 clones, with approximately 91% appearing a single time and around 3.8% taken by the ten largest. The sequencing input was blood. The receptors come from a man aged 45-65 years in good health.

The chain links TRBV6-2 or TRBV6-3 to TRBJ2-1; 10 bases fit TRBD2. From germline, CDR1 is MNHEY and CDR2 SVGEGT. V lost 6 bases, J lost 6 bases, and 5 bases stayed unmatched. This CDR3 is 14 amino acids long. The CDR3 sequence is CASSLAGAGNEQFF. CDR3 bases: TGTGCCAGCAGCCTAGCGGGAGCGGGCAATGAGCAGTTCTTC.

This chain joins TRBV4-3 and TRBJ2-2, with D perhaps TRBD1 (6 bases). CDR3 length: 16 residues. Germline V CDR1 and CDR2: LGHNA, YSLEER. Trimming removed 1 base from V and 0 bases from J, with 9 bases in between. This CDR3 reads CASSQARDTNTGELFF. CDR3 coding DNA: TGCGCCAGCAGCCAAGCTCGGGACACGAACACCGGGGAGCTGTTTTTT.

The V call is TRBV6-5, the J call TRBJ2-3; D is undetermined. V lost 2 bases and J lost 1, with 10 bases in between. CDR1 MNHEY and CDR2 SVGAGI come from the germline V gene. The CDR3 consists of 15 residues. The CDR3 loop is CASSYLAERTDTQYF. The CDR3 bases are TGTGCCAGCAGTTACCTGGCGGAGCGCACAGATACGCAGTATTTT.

This chain connects TRBV30 to TRBJ2-2, with TRBD2 matching over 13 bases. This CDR3 spans 16 amino acids. CDR1 GTSNPN and CDR2 SVGIG come from the germline V gene (reference sequence). V shed 2 bases and J 7 bases; nucleotides not matched to a gene: 7. The CDR3 here is CAWSRLAGGLGGELFF. CDR3 DNA sequence: TGTGCCTGGAGTAGACTAGCGGGAGGACTAGGCGGGGAGCTGTTTTTT.

This chain uses TRBV7-8 with TRBJ2-1; TRBD2 aligns across 13 bases. V shed 4 bases, J shed 8 bases, and the junction held 8 bases outside the gene matches. The CDR3 totals 16 residues. The germline V gene encodes CDR1 SGHVS and CDR2 FQNEAQ. CDR3 sequence reads: CASSSTSGRAGDEQFF. The CDR3, as DNA: TGTGCCAGCAGCTCTACTAGCGGGAGGGCCGGCGATGAGCAGTTCTTC.

This rearrangement joins TRBV15 to TRBJ2-2, with 8 bases that match TRBD2. The germline CDR1 and CDR2 sequences are LNHNV and YYDKDF (reference sequence). Trimming at V came to 4 bases and at J to 3 bases, leaving 10 bases not matched to a gene. This CDR3 has 17 amino acids. The CDR3 region is CATSNSPTSGYTGELFF. The CDR3 nucleotides are TGTGCCACCAGCAACAGTCCCACTAGCGGTTACACCGGGGAGCTGTTTTTT.

J is TRBJ2-7 and V is TRBV27, with 10 bases lining up with TRBD2. The CDR3 sequence is 14 residues long. V lost 6 bases, J lost 2 bases, and 4 bases stayed unmatched. CDR1 is MNHEY and CDR2 is SMNVEV in the germline V gene (reference sequence). CDR3 nucleotides: TGTGCCAGCAGAGCTAGCGGGAGCCCCTACGAGCAGTACTTC. Amino acids: CASRASGSPYEQYF.

CDR3 in amino acids: CASSQAQGGGTEAFF. DNA of the CDR3: TGCGCCAGCAGCCAGGCACAGGGGGGGGGCACTGAAGCTTTCTTT. V and J are TRBV4-3 and TRBJ1-1; 8 bases line up with TRBD1. Germline-derived CDR1 and CDR2 are LGHNA and YSLEER. V lost 3 bases, J lost 4 bases, and 7 bases stayed unmatched. This CDR3 is built from 15 residues.

V is TRBV27 and J is TRBJ2-1; the match to TRBD2 covers 12 bases. The CDR3 runs to 15 residues. Trimming removed 5 bases from V and 14 bases from J; junction bases left unmatched: 13. Germline V gives CDR1 MNHEY, CDR2 SMNVEV (reference sequence). CDR3 nucleotides: TGTGCCAGCAGTCTAACCGGGACTAGCGGGTCTAGGGAGTTCTTC. Protein sequence: CASSLTGTSGSREFF.

The chain combines TRBV18 with TRBJ1-6; 10 bases fit TRBD1. Germline lookup yields CDR1 KGHSH and CDR2 LQKENI. The V segment lost 2 bases and the J segment 6 bases; nucleotides outside the gene matches: 4. This CDR3 comprises 16 residues. This CDR3 is CASSPGDRGSNSPLHF. In nucleotides, the CDR3 is TGTGCCAGCTCACCAGGGGACAGGGGTTCTAATTCACCCCTCCACTTT.

This rearrangement joins TRBV18 to TRBJ2-3, with no clear D. V was clipped by 2 bases and J by 5 bases, with 11 bases between them. The CDR3 has 14 amino acids. CDR1 KGHSH and CDR2 LQKENI come from the germline V gene. The CDR3 DNA sequence: TGTGCCAGCTCACCAGGCCCGACGAAAGATACGCAGTATTTT. This sequence encodes CASSPGPTKDTQYF.

The chain joins TRBV7-2 to TRBJ2-7; D is uncertain. With 5 bases removed from V and 0 bases from J, the gap between germline ends came to 20 bases. This CDR3 region has 17 residues. Germline V gene lookup returns CDR1 SGHTA and CDR2 FQGNSA. The CDR3 DNA sequence: TGTGCCAGCAGCGTGAATGTTGGGCAGGCCGGCTCCTACGAGCAGTACTTC. Translated: CASSVNVGQAGSYEQYF.

This sequence joins TRBV4-2 and TRBJ1-1; D call uncertain. There are 14 residues in the CDR3. V was shortened by 0 bases and J by 0 bases, with 5 bases between the two germline ends. The V gene's germline CDR1 is LGHNA and CDR2 YNFKEQ. CDR3 loop: CASSQDLLNTEAFF. CDR3 coding DNA: TGTGCCAGCAGCCAAGATCTGCTGAACACTGAAGCTTTCTTT.

This clone was observed once. The V gene is TRBV3-1 (or the pseudogene TRBV3-2), the J gene TRBJ2-7; possible D gene TRBD1, 5 bases. The germline V gene has CDR1 LGHDT and CDR2 YNNKEL (reference sequence). V lost 4 bases to trimming and J lost 0 bases, with 10 bases between them. This CDR3 has 14 residues. CDR3 coding DNA: TGTGCCAGCAGCCCACAGGTAGACTCCTACGAGCAGTACTTC. The encoded protein is CASSPQVDSYEQYF.

The gene calls are TRBV28 and TRBJ2-3, with D perhaps matching TRBD1 (5 bases). CDR3 length: 14 residues. The V end lost 6 bases, the J end lost 2 bases, and 12 bases lay between the germline ends. The germline V gene has CDR1 MDHEN and CDR2 SYDVKM. CDR3 in DNA: TGTGCCAGCAGCCGCAGGGTCCTCACAGATACGCAGTATTTT. Translating it yields CASSRRVLTDTQYF.

This clone was found once. This CDR3 is CASSLETGPYTEQYF. DNA for the CDR3: TGTGCCAGCAGCTTAGAGACGGGCCCTTACACCGAGCAGTACTTC. V and J are TRBV7-6 and TRBJ2-7; D is unclear. This CDR3 contains 15 residues. The V gene lost 1 base and the J gene lost 6 bases, with 16 bases spanning the gap. CDR1 and CDR2 (germline): SGHVS, FNYEAQ.

The chain employs TRBV6-1 and TRBJ1-2; D possibly corresponds to TRBD1 (6 bases). Trimming cost V 2 bases and J 6 bases, with 13 bases left between them. The CDR3 length is 14 residues. Per germline, CDR1 MNHNS and CDR2 SASEGT. The CDR3 DNA is TGTGCCAGCAGTGAAAGGGGGGCAGGAGATGGCTACACCTTC. Its protein product is CASSERGAGDGYTF.

The chain is built from TRBV12-3 or TRBV12-4 and TRBJ2-1; the D is unclear. The CDR3 extends over 13 amino acids. Between the trimmed V and J ends, which lost 3 bases and 9 bases, there was a span of 12 bases. CDR3 bases: TGTGCCAGCAGTTTTTCGGAGTCGGGTGAGCAGTTCTTC. This sequence encodes CASSFSESGEQFF.

This chain connects TRBV6-6 to TRBJ2-6; D ambiguous. This CDR3 has 18 residues. The ends were cut back, 5 bases at V and 2 bases at J, with 19 bases in the middle. The germline V gene encodes CDR1 MNHNY and CDR2 SVGAGI (reference sequence). The CDR3 nucleotides are TGTGCCAGCAGTCCTGGGGTAATAGCCTATGCTGGGGCCAACGTCCTGACTTTC. The encoded protein is CASSPGVIAYAGANVLTF.

The rearrangement links TRBV7-6 to TRBJ2-1; 11 bases are shared with TRBD2. Germline V gene data show CDR1 as SGHVS and CDR2 as FNYEAQ. The CDR3 loop spans 18 amino acids. With 1 base clipped from V and 6 bases from J, the junction kept 11 bases outside the gene matches. CDR3 amino acids: CASSLGTSGSMGGNEQFF. CDR3 DNA: TGTGCCAGCAGCTTAGGGACTAGCGGGTCCATGGGGGGCAATGAGCAGTTCTTC.

The rearrangement links TRBV12-3 or TRBV12-4 to TRBJ1-1; D not certain. The CDR3 extends over 12 amino acids. The V gene lost 3 bases and the J gene lost 1 base, with 3 bases spanning the gap. DNA for the CDR3: TGTGCCAGCAGTTTCCAGAACACTGAAGCTTTCTTT. The encoded protein is CASSFQNTEAFF.

The chain joins TRBV7-2 to TRBJ2-1, with D maybe TRBD2 (6 bases). Germline V gene data show CDR1 as SGHTA and CDR2 as FQGNSA. The CDR3 spans 15 residues. V gave up 7 bases and J gave up 8 bases, with 21 bases separating them. CDR3 loop: CASTVTGDRSDEQFF. Here the CDR3 DNA reads TGTGCCAGCACCGTTACGGGAGATCGGAGCGATGAGCAGTTCTTC. Complete variable domain (other parts from reference TRBV7-2 and TRBJ2-1): GAGVSQSPSNKVTEKGKDVELRCDPISGHTALYWYRQSLGQGLEFLIYFQGNSAPDKSGLPSDRFSAERTGGSVSTLTIQRTQQEDSAVYLCASTVTGDRSDEQFFGPGTRLTVL.

The chain has TRBV7-3 and TRBJ2-1; D may correspond to TRBD1 or TRBD2 (5 bases each). The germline CDR1 and CDR2 sequences are SGHTA and FQGTGA. The CDR3 is 12 amino acids. With 5 bases removed from V and 15 bases from J, the gap between germline ends came to 17 bases. CDR3 residues: CASSPNGGEWFF. In nucleotides, the CDR3 is TGTGCCAGCAGCCCTAATGGGGGAGAATGGTTCTTC.

The chain combines TRBV19 with TRBJ1-5, with 11 bases lining up with TRBD1. The CDR3 has 15 residues. After removal of 5 bases from V and 3 bases from J, the junction contained 3 bases not matched to a gene. Germline assignment: CDR1 LNHDA and CDR2 SQIVND (reference sequence). CDR3 coding DNA: TGTGCCAGTAGTGGGACAGGGGGGACCAATCAGCCCCAGCATTTT. Translation gives CASSGTGGTNQPQHF.

The chain employs TRBV9 and TRBJ2-1; 10 nucleotides match TRBD2. Trimming cost V 0 bases and J 4 bases; bases outside gene matches: 10. This CDR3 region has 18 residues. Germline CDR1 and CDR2: SGDLS and YYNGEE. CDR3 protein: CASSVAPELLAGYNEQFF. In nucleotides, the CDR3 is TGTGCCAGCAGCGTAGCCCCTGAACTACTAGCGGGGTACAATGAGCAGTTCTTC.

This clone has a single count. The CDR3 loop reads CASSLGGLAGRETQYF. In DNA form, the CDR3 reads TGTGCCAGCAGTCTTGGGGGACTAGCGGGACGAGAGACCCAGTACTTC. V gene TRBV28 combines with J gene TRBJ2-5, with 13 bases lining up with TRBD2. Germline trimming cut 5 bases from V and 4 bases from J; bases unmatched to any gene: 7. The length of the CDR3 is 16 residues. Germline V gene lookup returns CDR1 MDHEN and CDR2 SYDVKM.

The V gene is TRBV28, the J gene TRBJ1-2; D perhaps matches TRBD1 (5 bases). There are 16 residues in the CDR3. The germline CDR1 and CDR2 sequences are MDHEN and SYDVKM. V was cut by 1 base and J by 2 bases, with 14 bases left in between. CDR3 coding DNA: TGTGCCAGCAGTTTATCCTACAGGAAGGTAAACTATGGCTACACCTTC. Its translation: CASSLSYRKVNYGYTF.